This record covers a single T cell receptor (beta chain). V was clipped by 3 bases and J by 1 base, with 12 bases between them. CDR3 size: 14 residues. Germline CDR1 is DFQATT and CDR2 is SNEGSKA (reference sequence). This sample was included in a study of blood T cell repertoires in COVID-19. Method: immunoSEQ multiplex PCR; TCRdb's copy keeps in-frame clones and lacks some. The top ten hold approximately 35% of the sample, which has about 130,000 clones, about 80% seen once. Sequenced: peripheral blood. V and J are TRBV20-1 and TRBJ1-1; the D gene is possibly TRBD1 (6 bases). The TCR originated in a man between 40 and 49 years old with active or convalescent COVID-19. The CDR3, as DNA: TGCAGTGCTAGTAGGGGACATACGAACACTGAAGCTTTCTTT. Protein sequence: CSASRGHTNTEAFF.